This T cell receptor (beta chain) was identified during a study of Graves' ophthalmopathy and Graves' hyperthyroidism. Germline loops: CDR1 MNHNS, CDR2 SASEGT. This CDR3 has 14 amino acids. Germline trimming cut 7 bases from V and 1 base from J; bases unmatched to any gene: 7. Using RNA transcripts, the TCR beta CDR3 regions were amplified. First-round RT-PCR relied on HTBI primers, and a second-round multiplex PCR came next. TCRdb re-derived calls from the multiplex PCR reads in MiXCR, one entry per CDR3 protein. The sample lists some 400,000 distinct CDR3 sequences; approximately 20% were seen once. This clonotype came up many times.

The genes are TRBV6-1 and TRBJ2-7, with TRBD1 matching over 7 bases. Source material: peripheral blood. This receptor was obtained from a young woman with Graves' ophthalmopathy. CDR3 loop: CASTDPGQSYEQYF. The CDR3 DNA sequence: TGTGCCAGCACTGACCCGGGACAGTCCTACGAGCAGTACTTC.